The clone carrying this T cell receptor beta chain was observed a few times. These data belong to a study of blood T cells in healthy people across ages. CDR3 length equals 15 residues. Trimming cost V 0 bases and J 8 bases; bases outside gene matches: 3. Germline V gene sequence: CDR1 ENHRY, CDR2 SYGVKD. Alongside a J-beta primer mix, a sample-barcoded 5' primer served in a second PCR lasting about 7 to 12 cycles. Using its own MiXCR run on the 5' RACE reads, TCRdb lists one record per CDR3 protein. The sample has 1.5 million or so distinct CDR3 sequences; 42% are singletons. The receptor was derived from a woman younger than 35 in good health. The sequencing sample was made of blood. V usage is TRBV10-3 and J usage is TRBJ1-4, with 10 positions matching TRBD1. The CDR3 sequence: CAISESGTGAEKLFF. DNA of the CDR3: TGTGCCATCAGTGAGTCTGGGACAGGGGCGGAAAAACTGTTTTTT.